A selection of T cell receptor beta chains follows, all from one sample in a study of blood T cell repertoires in COVID-19. The repertoire was sequenced with immunoSEQ multiplex PCR; TCRdb's copy has only in-frame clones and lacks some. The sample has 70,000 to 100,000 clones, 65% to 90% seen once. Input material: peripheral blood. The receptors come from a man older than 75 with active or convalescent COVID-19. CDR3s include the opening cysteine and the closing phenylalanine or tryptophan. Fields, in order: clone size, J gene, V gene, D gene, CDR3 protein, CDR3 DNA. The D gene is left open where the match is weak. A row's size may be missing; if present it is once, few, many or a size class.

>.|TRBJ2-5|TRBV28|TRBD2
CASSRPSREATQYF
TGTGCCAGCAGCCGACCCTCGCGGGAGGCGACCCAGTACTTC
>.|TRBJ1-5|TRBV19|.
CASSPLSNQPQHF
TGTGCCAGTAGTCCCCTAAGCAATCAGCCCCAGCATTTT
>.|TRBJ1-5|TRBV18|.
CASSPQGVSNQPQHF
TGTGCCAGCTCACCTCAAGGGGTTAGCAATCAGCCCCAGCATTTT
>.|TRBJ2-5|TRBV30|TRBD1
CAWSTGTGARETQYF
TGTGCCTGGAGTACTGGGACAGGGGCTAGGGAGACCCAGTACTTC
>.|TRBJ1-6|TRBV7-8|.
CASSAGQTDNSPLHF
TGTGCCAGCAGCGCAGGACAGACAGATAATTCACCCCTCCACTTT
>.|TRBJ2-2|TRBV9|TRBD1
CASHKPGQGHAGELFF
TGTGCCAGTCATAAACCGGGACAGGGGCACGCCGGGGAGCTGTTTTTT
>.|TRBJ1-5|TRBV6-5|.
CASRDNHSNQPQHF
TGTGCCAGCCGGGACAATCATAGCAATCAGCCCCAGCATTTT
>.|TRBJ2-7|TRBV6-1|TRBD1
CASSEAGTGSYEQYF
TGTGCCAGCAGTGAAGCCGGGACAGGGTCCTACGAGCAGTACTTC
>.|TRBJ2-1|TRBV5-6|TRBD2
CASSLVQGTSNEQFF
TGTGCCAGCAGCTTGGTGCAGGGGACTAGCAATGAGCAGTTCTTC
>.|TRBJ1-1|TRBV12-5|.
CASGLGGRGTEAFF
TGTGCTAGTGGTTTGGGGGGGAGGGGAACTGAAGCTTTCTTT
>.|TRBJ2-6|TRBV24-1|.
CATSDLLGGRAGANVLTF
TGTGCCACCAGTGATTTGCTCGGGGGACGGGCTGGGGCCAACGTCCTGACTTTC
>.|TRBJ2-3|TRBV11-2|.
CASSLGEGGSTDTQYF
TGTGCCAGCAGCTTAGGGGAGGGGGGTTCCACAGATACGCAGTATTTT
>many|TRBJ2-3|TRBV4-1|TRBD2
CASSQGLAGGPSRHTQYF
TGCGCCAGCAGCCAAGGACTAGCGGGAGGTCCTAGCCGTCATACGCAGTATTTT
>.|TRBJ1-5|TRBV11-3|.
CASSLKDRINLSNQPQHF
TGTGCCAGCAGCTTAAAAGACAGAATAAACCTTAGCAATCAGCCCCAGCATTTT
>few|TRBJ2-1|TRBV7-2|TRBD2
CASSLASSGGGSYNEQFF
TGTGCCAGCAGCTTAGCGTCGAGCGGGGGGGGATCCTACAATGAGCAGTTCTTC
>once|TRBJ1-2|TRBV3-1/TRBV3-2|.
CASSPFDRSLNYGYTF
TGTGCCAGCAGCCCTTTCGACAGGAGCCTTAACTATGGCTACACCTTC
>.|TRBJ2-5|TRBV12-3/TRBV12-4|.
CASSIQETQYF
TGTGCCAGCAGTATACAAGAGACCCAGTACTTC
>.|TRBJ2-5|TRBV29-1|.
CSVVGGLETQYF
TGCAGCGTTGTTGGGGGGTTAGAGACCCAGTACTTC
>.|TRBJ2-5|TRBV5-1|TRBD1
CASSWTGDQETQYF
TGCGCCAGCAGCTGGACAGGGGATCAAGAGACCCAGTACTTC
>.|TRBJ1-5|TRBV7-8|.
CASRLGASNQPQHF
TGTGCCAGCAGATTAGGGGCTAGCAATCAGCCCCAGCATTTT
>.|TRBJ2-1|TRBV19|TRBD2
CASSKGLAENNEQFF
TGTGCCAGTAGTAAGGGGCTAGCGGAAAACAATGAGCAGTTCTTC
>.|TRBJ2-3|TRBV12-3/TRBV12-4|.
CASSGGSTDTQYF
TGTGCCAGCAGCGGCGGGAGCACAGATACGCAGTATTTT
>.|TRBJ1-2|TRBV7-2|TRBD1
CASSTTGVNYGYTF
TGTGCCAGCAGTACCACAGGGGTTAACTATGGCTACACCTTC